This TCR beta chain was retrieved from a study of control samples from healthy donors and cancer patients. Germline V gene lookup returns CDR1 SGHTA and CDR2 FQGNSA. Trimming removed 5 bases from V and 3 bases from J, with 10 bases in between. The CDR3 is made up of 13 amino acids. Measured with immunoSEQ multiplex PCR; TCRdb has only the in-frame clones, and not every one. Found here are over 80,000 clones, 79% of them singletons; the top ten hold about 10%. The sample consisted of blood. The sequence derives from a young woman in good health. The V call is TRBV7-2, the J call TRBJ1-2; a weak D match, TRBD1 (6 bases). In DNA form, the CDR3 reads TGTGCCAGCAGCCGCGGGGGCGACTATGGCTACACCTTC. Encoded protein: CASSRGGDYGYTF.